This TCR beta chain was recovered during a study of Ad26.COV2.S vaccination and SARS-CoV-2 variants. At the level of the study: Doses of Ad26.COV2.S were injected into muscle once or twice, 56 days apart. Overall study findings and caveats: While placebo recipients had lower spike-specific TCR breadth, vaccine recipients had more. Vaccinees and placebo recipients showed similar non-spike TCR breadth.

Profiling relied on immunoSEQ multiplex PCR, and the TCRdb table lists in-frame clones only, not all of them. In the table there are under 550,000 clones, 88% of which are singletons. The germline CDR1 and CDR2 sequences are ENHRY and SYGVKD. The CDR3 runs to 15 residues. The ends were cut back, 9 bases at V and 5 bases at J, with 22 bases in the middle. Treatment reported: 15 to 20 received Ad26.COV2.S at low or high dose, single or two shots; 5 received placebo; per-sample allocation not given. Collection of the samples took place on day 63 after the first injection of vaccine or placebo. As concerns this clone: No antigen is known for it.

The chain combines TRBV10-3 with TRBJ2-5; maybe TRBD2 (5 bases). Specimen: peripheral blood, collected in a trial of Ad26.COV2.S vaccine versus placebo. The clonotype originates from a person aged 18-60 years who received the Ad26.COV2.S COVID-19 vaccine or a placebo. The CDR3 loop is CAIAPGKTLSETQYF. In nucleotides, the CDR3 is TGTGCCATTGCCCCGGGAAAAACCCTCAGTGAGACCCAGTACTTC.